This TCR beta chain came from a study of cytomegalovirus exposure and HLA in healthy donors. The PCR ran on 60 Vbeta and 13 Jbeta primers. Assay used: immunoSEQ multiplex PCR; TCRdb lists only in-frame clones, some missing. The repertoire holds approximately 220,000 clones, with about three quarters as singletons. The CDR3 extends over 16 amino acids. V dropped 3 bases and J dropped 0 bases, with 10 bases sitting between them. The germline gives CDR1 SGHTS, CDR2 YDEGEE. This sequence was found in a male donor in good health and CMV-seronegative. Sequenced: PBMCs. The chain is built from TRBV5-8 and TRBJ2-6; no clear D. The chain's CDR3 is CASSSTPYSGANVLTF. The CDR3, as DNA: TGTGCCAGCAGCTCGACACCCTACTCTGGGGCCAACGTCCTGACTTTC.